This TCR beta chain was recovered during a study of early T cells in non-severe SARS-CoV-2 infection. TCRdb independently ran MiXCR on the 5' RACE reads; one entry per CDR3 protein. The table lists approximately 56,000 distinct CDR3 sequences, 8% to 11% of them singletons, with 6.5% in the top ten. The CDR3 loop spans 13 amino acids. The germline V and J ends were trimmed by 3 bases and 2 bases, with 8 bases remaining between them. In germline, CDR1 is SQVTM, CDR2 ANQGSEA. This clonotype was counted at least ten times. The sequenced sample consisted of whole blood. This chain uses TRBV29-1 with TRBJ1-3; no firm D call. The source of this sequence is an adult who was a healthcare worker with PCR-confirmed SARS-CoV-2 infection or an uninfected control (not recorded which). The CDR3 spells CSVETGTGNTIYF. The CDR3 region has the DNA TGCAGCGTTGAGACCGGGACTGGAAACACCATATATTTT. The variable domain in full, completed from reference TRBV29-1 and TRBJ1-3, reads SAVISQKPSRDICQRGTSLTIQCQVDSQVTMMFWYRQQPGQSLTLIATANQGSEATYESGFVIDKFPISRPNLTFSTLTVSNMSPEDSSIYLCSVETGTGNTIYFGEGSWLTVV.